This is a list of T cell receptor beta chains from one sample in a study of T cells in Graves' hyperthyroidism and ophthalmopathy. TCRdb processed the multiplex PCR reads anew with MiXCR; each CDR3 protein has one entry. The repertoire holds 300,000 to 450,000 distinct CDR3 sequences, approximately 13% seen once, with about 11% in the top ten. The sequenced sample was blood. The receptors here all came from a woman aged 55-69 years with Graves' hyperthyroidism. CDR3s include the opening cysteine and the closing phenylalanine or tryptophan.

V gene: TRBV7-6
J gene: TRBJ2-3
CDR3 protein: CASSPDYGTQYF

V gene: TRBV7-8
J gene: TRBJ2-1
CDR3 protein: CVSIRGLGVFF

V gene: TRBV19
J gene: TRBJ1-1
CDR3 protein: CASSGGWLGNTEAFF

V gene: TRBV28
J gene: TRBJ1-5
CDR3 protein: CASSAGTQLWQPQHF

V gene: TRBV28
J gene: TRBJ2-2
CDR3 protein: CASSLNRAPGTGELFF

V gene: TRBV18
J gene: TRBJ2-7
CDR3 protein: CASSPGQGYSYEQYF

V gene: TRBV12-3/TRBV12-4
J gene: TRBJ2-2
CDR3 protein: CAGSLRGRDTGELFF

V gene: TRBV28
J gene: TRBJ2-6
CDR3 protein: CASNARADRANVLTF

V gene: TRBV27
J gene: TRBJ2-1
CDR3 protein: CASTSQRRDNEQFF

V gene: TRBV3-1
J gene: TRBJ2-1
CDR3 protein: CASRQAGANEQFF

V gene: TRBV10-3
J gene: TRBJ2-3
CDR3 protein: CAISEVEDTQYF

V gene: TRBV29-1
J gene: TRBJ1-2
CDR3 protein: CSVEAGGGYGYTF

V gene: TRBV12-3/TRBV12-4
J gene: TRBJ1-1
CDR3 protein: CASSLRGSTEAFF

V gene: TRBV6-1
J gene: TRBJ2-1
CDR3 protein: CASNNLGTVYNEQFF

V gene: TRBV20-1
J gene: TRBJ2-5
CDR3 protein: CSATAGEETQYF

V gene: TRBV19
J gene: TRBJ1-5
CDR3 protein: CASSYDRNNQPQHF

V gene: TRBV24-1
J gene: TRBJ2-1
CDR3 protein: CATSANVAGGRNEQFF

V gene: TRBV12-3/TRBV12-4
J gene: TRBJ1-5
CDR3 protein: CASSPTGFQPQHF

V gene: TRBV20-1
J gene: TRBJ2-1
CDR3 protein: CSARDQASPYNEQFF

V gene: TRBV28
J gene: TRBJ1-1
CDR3 protein: CASSFPHGPIQDFF

V gene: TRBV2
J gene: TRBJ2-3
CDR3 protein: CASSAGGTQYF

V gene: TRBV28
J gene: TRBJ2-2
CDR3 protein: CASSLGTWNTGELFF

V gene: TRBV15
J gene: TRBJ1-2
CDR3 protein: CATSREPGVEYGYTF

V gene: TRBV29-1
J gene: TRBJ2-3
CDR3 protein: CSVNGGTDTQYF

V gene: TRBV24-1
J gene: TRBJ1-1
CDR3 protein: CATRAGRNTEAFF

V gene: TRBV5-8
J gene: TRBJ2-3
CDR3 protein: CASSPGQLTYTDTQYF

V gene: TRBV29-1
J gene: TRBJ1-2
CDR3 protein: CSVERAVGYTF